These 27 T cell receptor beta chains were sequenced from one sample in a study of shared clonotypes between healthy human individuals. Using immunoSEQ multiplex PCR, the repertoire was profiled, and TCRdb retains in-frame clones only, with some absent. The profile shows some 2,500,000 clones, under 95% of them singletons. The specimen was naive CD4+ T cells from PBMCs. This sample's subset: CD45RA+ positively selected. The origin of the receptors is a man between 18 and 35 years old in good health. Some clones in this sample may be carry-over from other donors' samples.

The chain has TRBV7-3 and TRBJ2-1, with 7 bases lining up with TRBD1. The V segment lost 6 bases and the J segment 6 bases; nucleotides outside the gene matches: 2. CDR3 size: 12 residues. Germline V lookup: CDR1 SGHTA, CDR2 FQGTGA. CDR3 sequence reads: CASSPGGNEQFF. Here the CDR3 DNA reads TGTGCCAGCAGTCCAGGGGGCAATGAGCAGTTCTTC.

CDR3 protein: CASSSRWVQPKETQYF. CDR3 in DNA: TGTGCCAGCAGCTCCCGATGGGTGCAACCCAAAGAGACCCAGTACTTC. J is TRBJ2-5 and V is TRBV7-8; no definite D call. V was clipped by 4 bases and J by 3 bases, with 18 bases between them. This CDR3 is built from 16 residues. Germline CDR1 SGHVS, CDR2 FQNEAQ.

This rearrangement joins TRBV5-1 to TRBJ1-1, with a weak D call TRBD1 (6 bases). V lost 4 bases and J 7 bases, leaving 11 bases between the germline ends. From germline, CDR1 is SGHRS and CDR2 YFSETQ. This CDR3 region has 12 residues. CDR3 protein: CASSPGHNEAFF. The CDR3 DNA is TGCGCCAGCAGCCCGGGACATAATGAAGCTTTCTTT. The full variable domain, with the rest looked up from reference TRBV5-1 and TRBJ1-1, is KAGVTQTPRYLIKTRGQQVTLSCSPISGHRSVSWYQQTPGQGLQFLFEYFSETQRNKGNFPGRFSGRQFSNSRSEMNVSTLELGDSALYLCASSPGHNEAFFGQGTRLTVV.

The chain employs TRBV27 and TRBJ1-5; a possible D gene is TRBD1 (6 bases). Germline V CDR1 and CDR2: MNHEY, SMNVEV (reference sequence). Trimming cost V 5 bases and J 6 bases, with 17 bases left between them. This CDR3 has 15 residues. CDR3 region: CASSPFRGGGQPQHF. CDR3 nucleotides: TGTGCCAGCAGTCCCTTTCGAGGGGGGGGTCAGCCCCAGCATTTT.

Remarks on this clone: The same CDR3 also results from other DNA sequences found in this sample. The V and J genes are TRBV18 and TRBJ2-5; D is uncertain. Trimming stripped 3 bases from V and 0 bases from J, with 5 bases between. Germline V lookup: CDR1 KGHSH, CDR2 LQKENI. The length of the CDR3 is 13 residues. The CDR3 region has the DNA TGTGCCAGCTCACCGACCGACCAAGAGACCCAGTACTTC. Its translation is CASSPTDQETQYF.

The V gene is TRBV10-2, the J gene TRBJ1-2; the D is unclear. V dropped 6 bases and J dropped 3 bases, with 14 bases sitting between them. Germline CDR1 and CDR2: WSHSY and SAAADI. The CDR3 is 14 amino acids. The CDR3: CASRDLTEYYGYTF. In nucleotides, the CDR3 is TGCGCCAGCAGGGACCTGACGGAATACTATGGCTACACCTTC.

The genes are TRBV19 and TRBJ1-1, with a possible D match to TRBD1 (5 bases). Germline-derived CDR1 and CDR2 are LNHDA and SQIVND (reference sequence). Trimming removed 3 bases from V and 1 base from J, with 15 bases in between. CDR3 length: 16 amino acids. The CDR3 sequence is CASSIGRGRPNTEAFF. Here the CDR3 DNA reads TGTGCCAGTAGTATTGGACGGGGACGGCCGAACACTGAAGCTTTCTTT.

The chain has TRBV11-2 and TRBJ2-7, with a tentative D call TRBD1 (6 bases). The CDR3 is made up of 16 amino acids. Trimming cost V 1 base and J 2 bases, with 15 bases left between them. Germline CDR1 reads SGHAT; CDR2 reads FQNNGV. The CDR3 DNA sequence: TGTGCCAGCAGCTTAGGGGGGCGAGGGTCTCCCTACGAGCAGTACTTC. This encodes CASSLGGRGSPYEQYF. Filled out from reference TRBV11-2 and TRBJ2-7, the complete variable domain reads EAGVAQSPRYKIIEKRQSVAFWCNPISGHATLYWYQQILGQGPKLLIQFQNNGVVDDSQLPKDRFSAERLKGVDSTLKIQPAKLEDSAVYLCASSLGGRGSPYEQYFGPGTRLTVT.

This clone was seen a single time. The chain combines TRBV27 with TRBJ2-2, with D possibly TRBD1 on 5 matching bases. Trimming pared 6 bases from V and 5 bases from J, leaving 22 bases between. The CDR3 has 17 amino acids. Germline V CDR1 and CDR2: MNHEY, SMNVEV (reference sequence). The CDR3 nucleotides are TGTGCCAGCAGCGAAAACAAGTATTGGCAGGGAACCGGGGAGCTGTTTTTT. Its translation: CASSENKYWQGTGELFF.

The chain uses TRBV5-1 and TRBJ2-7; D is unresolved. V dropped 2 bases and J dropped 2 bases, with 11 bases sitting between them. The CDR3 runs to 14 residues. The V gene's germline CDR1 is SGHRS and CDR2 YFSETQ. The CDR3 DNA reads as TGCGCCAGCAGCTTAAATCCGGCTACCTACGAGCAGTACTTC. It translates to CASSLNPATYEQYF.

The chain links TRBV6-5 to TRBJ2-7; no clear D. Trimming removed 0 bases from V and 10 bases from J, with 16 bases in between. This CDR3 comprises 14 residues. Germline CDR1 and CDR2: MNHEY and SVGAGI. The DNA for the CDR3 is TGTGCCAGCAGTTACTCCCGAAGGAACAACCCACAGTACTTC. As protein: CASSYSRRNNPQYF.

The chain uses TRBV11-2 and TRBJ2-2; D remains unclear. The CDR3 runs 13 residues. Germline V gene lookup returns CDR1 SGHAT and CDR2 FQNNGV. V was shortened by 5 bases and J by 4 bases, with 8 bases between the two germline ends. CDR3 sequence: CASSLTATGELFF. The CDR3 DNA follows: TGTGCCAGCAGCCTTACAGCCACCGGGGAGCTGTTTTTT.

The chain couples TRBV27 to TRBJ1-5, with D uncertain. CDR3 length equals 14 residues. Trimming stripped 3 bases from V and 6 bases from J, with 12 bases between. Germline CDR1 and CDR2: MNHEY and SMNVEV (reference sequence). In nucleotides, the CDR3 is TGTGCCAGCAGTTTTCGGGAGAAGACTCAGCCCCAGCATTTT. It codes for CASSFREKTQPQHF.

This chain links TRBV29-1 with TRBJ2-5, with 7 bases fitting TRBD2. The DNA end favors TRBJ2-7, so the J call may be wrong. The CDR3 sequence is 14 residues long. CDR1 SQVTM and CDR2 ANQGSEA come from the germline V gene. CDR3: CSVSRPGGTYEQYF. For the CDR3, the DNA is TGCAGCGTTTCCAGGCCGGGGGGAACCTACGAGCAGTACTTC.

J is TRBJ1-2 and V is TRBV6-5; D not certain. Trimming removed 6 bases at V and 3 bases at J, with 14 bases between. Germline-derived CDR1 and CDR2 are MNHEY and SVGAGI. This CDR3 has 14 amino acids. The DNA for the CDR3 is TGTGCCAGCAGGTATTCGGCCGGGGACTATGGCTACACCTTC. It encodes CASRYSAGDYGYTF.

The chain uses TRBV28 and TRBJ2-2, with a possible D match to TRBD1 (6 bases). The CDR3 loop spans 17 amino acids. The V end was cut by 8 bases, the J end by 0 bases, with 19 bases between. From germline, CDR1 is MDHEN and CDR2 SYDVKM. This CDR3 reads CASDPAGYRANTGELFF. The CDR3 DNA sequence: TGTGCCAGCGATCCTGCCGGATACAGGGCGAACACCGGGGAGCTGTTTTTT. The complete variable domain, with remaining parts taken from reference TRBV28 and TRBJ2-2, reads DVKVTQSSRYLVKRTGEKVFLECVQDMDHENMFWYRQDPGLGLRLIYFSYDVKMKEKGDIPEGYSVSREKKERFSLILESASTNQTSMYLCASDPAGYRANTGELFFGEGSRLTVL.

This chain links TRBV5-4 with TRBJ2-5; 10 bases are shared with TRBD2. The V segment lost 0 bases and the J segment 5 bases; nucleotides outside the gene matches: 10. CDR3 length equals 17 residues. Germline loops: CDR1 SGHNT, CDR2 YYREEE (reference sequence). The CDR3 nucleotides are TGTGCCAGCAGCTTGGCCAGGCCTAGCGGGGGTGTGGAGACCCAGTACTTC. This codes for CASSLARPSGGVETQYF.

Written as DNA, the CDR3 is TGTGCCAGAAGCTTGTTACTAGCATGCCGGGAGCTGTTTTTT. This translates into CARSLLLACRELFF. The genes are TRBV5-3 and TRBJ2-2; weak D call: TRBD2 (6 bases). TRBV5-3 counts as an open reading frame of uncertain function. The CDR3 extends over 14 amino acids. The V end lost 1 base, the J end lost 9 bases, and 13 bases lay between the germline ends.

The chain joins TRBV10-3 to TRBJ2-2; no firm D call. Trimming cost V 3 bases and J 6 bases, with 8 bases left between them. Per the germline V gene, CDR1 is ENHRY and CDR2 is SYGVKD. The CDR3 consists of 13 residues. DNA for the CDR3: TGTGCCATCAGTGAATATGGGGCCGGGGAGCTGTTTTTT. Amino acids: CAISEYGAGELFF.

This chain joins TRBV4-3 and TRBJ2-7; 11 bases agree with TRBD2. Trimming removed 0 bases from V and 1 base from J; junction bases left unmatched: 17. CDR1 is LGHNA, CDR2 YSLEER, per germline. The CDR3 spans 21 residues. The CDR3, as DNA: TGCGCCAGCAGCCAAGATAGAGGTGGGCTAGCGGGAGGTTTTAGGTCCTACGAGCAGTACTTC. Its translation is CASSQDRGGLAGGFRSYEQYF.

The V gene is TRBV7-3, the J gene TRBJ2-1, with D possibly being TRBD2 (6 bases). This CDR3 comprises 15 residues. The germline V and J ends were trimmed by 5 bases and 2 bases, with 13 bases remaining between them. Germline CDR1 reads SGHTA; CDR2 reads FQGTGA. The CDR3 sequence: CASSRSGDPYNEQFF. CDR3 nucleotide sequence: TGTGCCAGCAGCCGTAGCGGTGATCCCTACAATGAGCAGTTCTTC.

J is TRBJ2-5 and V is TRBV6-6; weak D call: TRBD1 (5 bases). Germline loops: CDR1 MNHNY, CDR2 SVGAGI (reference sequence). The CDR3 sequence is 14 residues long. V was clipped by 2 bases and J by 2 bases, with 9 bases between them. This chain's CDR3 is CASSYGAEQETQYF. The CDR3 DNA reads as TGTGCCAGCAGTTACGGGGCAGAACAAGAGACCCAGTACTTC.

CDR3 sequence (DNA): TGTGCCACCAGCAGAGATCGCGGGGCAGGGGGAGGTGGAAACACCATATATTTT. As protein: CATSRDRGAGGGGNTIYF. The chain employs TRBV15 and TRBJ1-3; 7 nucleotides match TRBD1. The CDR3 totals 18 residues. J lost 3 bases, V lost 0 bases, and 11 bases had no gene match. Germline loops: CDR1 LNHNV, CDR2 YYDKDF (reference sequence). The complete variable domain, with remaining parts taken from reference TRBV15 and TRBJ1-3, reads DAMVIQNPRYQVTQFGKPVTLSCSQTLNHNVMYWYQQKSSQAPKLLFHYYDKDFNNEADTPDNFQSRRPNTSFCFLDIRSPGLGDTAMYLCATSRDRGAGGGGNTIYFGEGSWLTVV.

This rearrangement joins TRBV18 to TRBJ1-4; D possibly corresponds to TRBD1 (6 bases). Trimming removed 5 bases at V and 8 bases at J, with 21 bases between. The CDR3 loop spans 16 amino acids. Germline CDR1 reads KGHSH; CDR2 reads LQKENI. CDR3 in amino acids: CASSYGLWGREEKLFF. As DNA, the CDR3 is TGTGCCAGCTCATATGGACTTTGGGGGCGCGAAGAAAAACTGTTTTTT.

The V and J genes are TRBV28 and TRBJ2-3, with D perhaps TRBD1 or TRBD2 (6 bases each). From germline, CDR1 is MDHEN and CDR2 SYDVKM. The CDR3 spans 15 residues. Trimming left V 6 bases short and J 8 bases short, with 21 bases between. CDR3: CASSLGGSTRGTQYF. In DNA form, the CDR3 reads TGTGCCAGCAGCCTAGGGGGGTCCACCCGGGGTACGCAGTATTTT.

This sequence joins TRBV5-1 and TRBJ2-7; D may be TRBD1 or TRBD2 (5 bases each). V gave up 3 bases and J gave up 3 bases, with 16 bases separating them. Germline V gene data show CDR1 as SGHRS and CDR2 as YFSETQ. This CDR3 is 15 amino acids long. The CDR3 sequence: CASSWGRGPNYEQYF. DNA of the CDR3: TGCGCCAGCAGCTGGGGTAGGGGACCAAACTACGAGCAGTACTTC.

The rearrangement joins TRBV5-1 to TRBJ2-5, with 9 bases lining up with TRBD1. The CDR3 has 17 residues. The junction had 15 bases not matched to a gene; V was cut back by 4 bases and J by 5 bases. Germline loops: CDR1 SGHRS, CDR2 YFSETQ. Here the CDR3 reads CASSQGRRDRVAETQYF. The CDR3 nucleotides are TGCGCCAGCAGCCAGGGGCGAAGGGACAGGGTGGCGGAGACCCAGTACTTC.